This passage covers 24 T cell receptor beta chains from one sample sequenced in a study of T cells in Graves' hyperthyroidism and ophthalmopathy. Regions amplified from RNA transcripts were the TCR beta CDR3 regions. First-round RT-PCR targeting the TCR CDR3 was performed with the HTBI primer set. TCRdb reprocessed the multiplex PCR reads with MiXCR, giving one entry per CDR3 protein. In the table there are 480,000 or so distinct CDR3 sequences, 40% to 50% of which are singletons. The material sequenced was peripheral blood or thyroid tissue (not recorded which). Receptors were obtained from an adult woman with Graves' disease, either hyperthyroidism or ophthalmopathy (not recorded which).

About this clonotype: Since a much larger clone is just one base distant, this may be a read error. DNA of the CDR3: TGCAGTGCTACCACCGGACAGCTGAGTAATTCACCCCCCCACTTT. It is translated as CSATTGQLSNSPPHF. The chain has TRBV20-1 and TRBJ1-6; TRBD1 is a possible D gene (6 bases). The germline gives CDR1 DFQATT, CDR2 SNEGSKA (reference sequence). The CDR3 spans 15 residues.

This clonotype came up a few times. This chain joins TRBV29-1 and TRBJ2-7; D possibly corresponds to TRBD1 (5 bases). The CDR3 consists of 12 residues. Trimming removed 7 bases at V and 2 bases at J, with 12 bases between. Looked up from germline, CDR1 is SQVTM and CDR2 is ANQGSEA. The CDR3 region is CSAGLGPYEQYF. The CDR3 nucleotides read TGCAGCGCTGGGTTGGGGCCCTACGAGCAGTACTTC.

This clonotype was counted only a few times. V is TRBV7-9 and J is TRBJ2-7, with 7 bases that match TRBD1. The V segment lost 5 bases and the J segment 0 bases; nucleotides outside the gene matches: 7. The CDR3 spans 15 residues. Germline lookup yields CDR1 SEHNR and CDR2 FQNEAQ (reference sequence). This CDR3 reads CASSHRDSSSYEQYF. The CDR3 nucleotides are TGTGCCAGCAGCCACCGGGACAGTAGCTCCTACGAGCAGTACTTC. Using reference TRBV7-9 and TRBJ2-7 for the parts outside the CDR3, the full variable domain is DTGVSQNPRHKITKRGQNVTFRCDPISEHNRLYWYRQTLGQGPEFLTYFQNEAQLEKSRLLSDRFSAERPKGSFSTLEIQRTEQGDSAMYLCASSHRDSSSYEQYFGPGTRLTVT.

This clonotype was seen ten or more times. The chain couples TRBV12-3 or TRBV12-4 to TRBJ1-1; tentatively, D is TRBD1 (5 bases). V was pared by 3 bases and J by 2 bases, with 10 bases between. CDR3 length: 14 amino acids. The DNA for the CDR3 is TGTGCCAGCAGTTTGGTAGGGGATAACACTGAAGCTTTCTTT. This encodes CASSLVGDNTEAFF.

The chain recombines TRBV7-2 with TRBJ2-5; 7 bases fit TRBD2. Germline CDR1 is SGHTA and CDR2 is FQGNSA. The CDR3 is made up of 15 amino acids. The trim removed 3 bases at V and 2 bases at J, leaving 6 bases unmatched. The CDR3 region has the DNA TGTGCCAGCAGCTTGAGGACTAGGTTACAAGAGACCCAGTACTTC. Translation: CASSLRTRLQETQYF.

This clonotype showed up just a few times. CDR3 protein: CSLDRGFYEQYF. CDR3 sequence (DNA): TGCAGCTTGGACAGGGGGTTCTACGAGCAGTACTTC. The chain recombines TRBV29-1 with TRBJ2-7; 10 nucleotides line up with TRBD1. Germline assignment: CDR1 SQVTM and CDR2 ANQGSEA. CDR3 length equals 12 residues. The ends lost 8 bases at V and 3 bases at J; junction bases unmatched: 4.

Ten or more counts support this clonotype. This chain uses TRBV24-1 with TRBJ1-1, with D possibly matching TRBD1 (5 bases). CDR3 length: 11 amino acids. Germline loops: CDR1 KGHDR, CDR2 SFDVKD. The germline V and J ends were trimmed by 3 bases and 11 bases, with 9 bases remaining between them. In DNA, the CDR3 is TGTGCCACCAGTGATGGGACTAAGGCTTTCTTT. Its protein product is CATSDGTKAFF.

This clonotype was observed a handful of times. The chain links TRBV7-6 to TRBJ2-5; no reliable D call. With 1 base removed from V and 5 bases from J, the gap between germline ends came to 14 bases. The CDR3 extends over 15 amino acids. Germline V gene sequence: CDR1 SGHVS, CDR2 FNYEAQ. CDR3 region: CASSLVETLRETQYF. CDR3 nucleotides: TGTGCCAGCAGCTTAGTGGAGACATTGAGGGAGACCCAGTACTTC.

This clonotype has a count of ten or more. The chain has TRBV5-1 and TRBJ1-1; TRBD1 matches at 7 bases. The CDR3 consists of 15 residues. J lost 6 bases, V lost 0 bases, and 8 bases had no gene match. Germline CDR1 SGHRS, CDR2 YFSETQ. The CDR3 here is CASSLVVTGRSEAFF. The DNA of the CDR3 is TGCGCCAGCAGCTTGGTTGTGACAGGGAGGTCTGAAGCTTTCTTT.

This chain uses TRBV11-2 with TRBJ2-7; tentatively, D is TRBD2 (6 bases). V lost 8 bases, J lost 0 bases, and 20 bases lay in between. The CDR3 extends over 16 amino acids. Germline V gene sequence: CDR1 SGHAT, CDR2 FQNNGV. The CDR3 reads CASRPPQVGGSYEQYF. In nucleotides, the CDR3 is TGTGCCAGCCGACCTCCGCAGGTGGGAGGCTCCTACGAGCAGTACTTC.

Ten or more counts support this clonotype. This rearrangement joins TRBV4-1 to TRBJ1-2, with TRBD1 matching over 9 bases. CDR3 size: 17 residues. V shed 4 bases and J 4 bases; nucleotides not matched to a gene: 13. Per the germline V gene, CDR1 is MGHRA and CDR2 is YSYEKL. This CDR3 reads CASSPWGTGQGIYGYTF. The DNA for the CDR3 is TGCGCCAGCAGCCCCTGGGGTACGGGACAGGGAATCTATGGCTACACCTTC.

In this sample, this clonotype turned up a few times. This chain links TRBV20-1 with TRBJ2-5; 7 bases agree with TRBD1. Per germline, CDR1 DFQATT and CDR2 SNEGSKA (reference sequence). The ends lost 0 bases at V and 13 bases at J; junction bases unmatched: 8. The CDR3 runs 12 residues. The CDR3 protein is CSARDVTGNPYF. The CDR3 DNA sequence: TGCAGTGCTAGAGATGTGACAGGGAACCCGTACTTC.

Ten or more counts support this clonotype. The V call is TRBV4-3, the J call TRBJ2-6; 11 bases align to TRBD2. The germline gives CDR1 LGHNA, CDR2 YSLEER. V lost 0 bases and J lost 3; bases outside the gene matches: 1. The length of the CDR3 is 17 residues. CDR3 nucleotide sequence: TGCGCCAGCAGCCAAGATACTAGCGGGAGTGGGGCCAACGTCCTGACTTTC. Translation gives CASSQDTSGSGANVLTF.

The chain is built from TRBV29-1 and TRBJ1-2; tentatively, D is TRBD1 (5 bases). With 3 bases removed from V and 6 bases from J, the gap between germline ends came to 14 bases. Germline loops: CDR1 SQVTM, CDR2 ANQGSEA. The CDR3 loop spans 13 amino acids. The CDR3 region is CSVDTSGDDGYTF. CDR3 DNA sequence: TGCAGCGTTGACACTTCCGGGGACGATGGCTACACCTTC.

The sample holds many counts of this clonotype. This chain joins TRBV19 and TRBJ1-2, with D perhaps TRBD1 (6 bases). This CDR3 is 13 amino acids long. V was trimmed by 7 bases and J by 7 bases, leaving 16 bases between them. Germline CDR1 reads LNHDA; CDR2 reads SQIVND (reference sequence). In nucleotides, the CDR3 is TGTGCCAGTAATACAGGGTCCCAGCGTGGCTACACCTTC. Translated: CASNTGSQRGYTF.

CDR3 in amino acids: CSASRELGGNTIYF. For the CDR3, the DNA is TGCAGTGCTAGTCGAGAGCTGGGTGGAAACACCATATATTTT. V usage is TRBV20-1 and J usage is TRBJ1-3; D is uncertain. Per germline, CDR1 DFQATT and CDR2 SNEGSKA (reference sequence). Trimming took 3 bases from V and 3 from J, leaving 12 bases between them. This CDR3 region has 14 residues.

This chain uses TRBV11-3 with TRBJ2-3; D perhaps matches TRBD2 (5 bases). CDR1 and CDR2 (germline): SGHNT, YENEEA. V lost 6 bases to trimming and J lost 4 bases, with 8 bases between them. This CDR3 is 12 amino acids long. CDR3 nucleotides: TGTGCCAGCAGTCGAGGGTCAGATACGCAGTATTTT. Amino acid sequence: CASSRGSDTQYF.

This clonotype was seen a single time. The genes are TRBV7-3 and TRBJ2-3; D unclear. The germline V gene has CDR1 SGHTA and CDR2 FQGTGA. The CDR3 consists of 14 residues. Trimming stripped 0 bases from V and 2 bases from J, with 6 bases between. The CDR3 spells CASSLTPDTDTQYF. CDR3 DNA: TGTGCCAGCAGCTTAACTCCTGACACAGATACGCAGTATTTT.

CDR3 residues: CASSSKLRDRPYEQYF. CDR3 sequence (DNA): TGTGCCAGCAGCTCGAAGCTCCGGGACAGGCCCTACGAGCAGTACTTC. V gene TRBV7-8 combines with J gene TRBJ2-7; the match to TRBD1 covers 8 bases. V trimming: 4 bases; J trimming: 2 bases; junction bases outside the gene matches: 10. The CDR3 has 16 residues. Germline V gene sequence: CDR1 SGHVS, CDR2 FQNEAQ.

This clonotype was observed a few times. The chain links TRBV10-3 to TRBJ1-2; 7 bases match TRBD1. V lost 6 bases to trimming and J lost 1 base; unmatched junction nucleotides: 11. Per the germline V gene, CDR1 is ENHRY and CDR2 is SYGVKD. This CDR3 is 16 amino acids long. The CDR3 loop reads CAIRSGTATNNYGYTF. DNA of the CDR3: TGTGCCATCAGATCCGGGACAGCAACAAATAACTATGGCTACACCTTC.

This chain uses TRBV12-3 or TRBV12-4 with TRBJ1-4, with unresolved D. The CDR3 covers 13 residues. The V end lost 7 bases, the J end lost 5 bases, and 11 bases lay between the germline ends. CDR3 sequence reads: CASTDTGNEKLFF. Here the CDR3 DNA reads TGTGCCAGCACCGACACCGGGAATGAAAAACTGTTTTTT.

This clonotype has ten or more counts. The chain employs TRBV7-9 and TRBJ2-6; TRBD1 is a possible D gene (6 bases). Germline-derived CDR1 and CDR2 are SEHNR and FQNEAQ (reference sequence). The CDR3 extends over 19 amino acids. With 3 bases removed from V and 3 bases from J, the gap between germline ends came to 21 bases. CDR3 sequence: CASSFRGKQGASGANVLTF. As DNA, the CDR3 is TGTGCCAGCAGCTTTAGGGGGAAACAGGGTGCCAGTGGGGCCAACGTCCTGACTTTC.

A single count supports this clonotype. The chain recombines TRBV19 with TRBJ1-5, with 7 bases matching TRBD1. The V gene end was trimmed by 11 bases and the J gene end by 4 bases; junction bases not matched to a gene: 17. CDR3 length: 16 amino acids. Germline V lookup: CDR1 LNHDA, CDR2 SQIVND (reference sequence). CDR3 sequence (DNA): TGTGCCGGGACAGCGAACACCGGGGGAGAGAATCAGCCCCAGCATTTT. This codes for CAGTANTGGENQPQHF.

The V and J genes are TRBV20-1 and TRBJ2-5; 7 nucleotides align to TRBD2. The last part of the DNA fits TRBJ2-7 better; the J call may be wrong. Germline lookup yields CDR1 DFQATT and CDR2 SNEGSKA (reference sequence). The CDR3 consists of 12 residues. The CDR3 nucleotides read TGCAGTGCAAGACTAGCCTCCCGCGAGCAGTACTTC. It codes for CSARLASREQYF.